Each of the 11 T cell receptor beta chains below was sequenced from the same sample in a study of cytomegalovirus exposure and HLA in healthy donors. The primer mix had 60 Vbeta and 13 Jbeta primers. The repertoire was sequenced with immunoSEQ multiplex PCR; TCRdb's copy has only in-frame clones and lacks some. The table lists around 180,000 clones, 65% to 80% of them singletons. The sequenced material came from PBMCs. All receptors come from a woman aged 40 to 50 in good health and CMV-seronegative.

This clone was seen more than once but under ten times. V gene TRBV21-1 combines with J gene TRBJ1-5; no DNA check was done on the table's D call, TRBD1. TRBV21-1 counts as a pseudogene. The CDR3 has 15 residues. The CDR3 protein is CASIEGQVQNQPQHF. DNA for the CDR3: TGTGCCAGCATCGAGGGACAGGTGCAAAATCAGCCCCAGCATTTT.

The V call is TRBV7-8, the J call TRBJ2-7; tentatively, D is TRBD1 (8 bases). V was clipped by 5 bases and J by 3 bases, with 26 bases between them. This CDR3 contains 18 residues. Per the germline V gene, CDR1 is SGHVS and CDR2 is FQNEAQ. CDR3 sequence reads: CASSGGGTGLSARYEQYF. In nucleotides, the CDR3 is TGTGCCAGCAGCGGGGGGGGGACAGGCCTAAGTGCGCGCTACGAGCAGTACTTC.

The J gene is TRBJ1-6, the V gene TRBV5-1; D might be TRBD1 (6 bases). From germline, CDR1 is SGHRS and CDR2 YFSETQ. V lost 1 base, J lost 7 bases, and 15 bases lay in between. The CDR3 totals 16 residues. CDR3 amino acids: CASSLRFGTMNSPLHF. The CDR3, as DNA: TGCGCCAGCAGCTTGCGATTCGGGACAATGAATTCACCCCTCCACTTT. The complete variable domain, with remaining parts taken from reference TRBV5-1 and TRBJ1-6, reads KAGVTQTPRYLIKTRGQQVTLSCSPISGHRSVSWYQQTPGQGLQFLFEYFSETQRNKGNFPGRFSGRQFSNSRSEMNVSTLELGDSALYLCASSLRFGTMNSPLHFGNGTRLTVT.

The chain employs TRBV5-6 and TRBJ1-1; D not certain. CDR1 is SGHDT and CDR2 is YYEEEE in the germline V gene. V was shortened by 0 bases and J by 5 bases, with 11 bases between the two germline ends. The CDR3 has 14 residues. The CDR3 DNA is TGTGCCAGCAGCTTGGTTAGCCTCCCAACTGAAGCTTTCTTT. It translates to CASSLVSLPTEAFF.

This clone was recorded once. The chain combines TRBV11-3 with TRBJ1-1, with no clear D. CDR3 length equals 13 residues. In germline, CDR1 is SGHNT, CDR2 YENEEA. The V end was cut by 0 bases, the J end by 6 bases, with 8 bases between. CDR3 sequence: CASSLESQAEAFF. CDR3 sequence (DNA): TGTGCCAGCAGCTTAGAATCCCAGGCTGAAGCTTTCTTT.

As concerns this clone: At the DNA level, this CDR3 is encoded by other sequences in the same sample as well. The chain combines TRBV6-5 with TRBJ1-1; perhaps TRBD1 as D (5 bases). V lost 2 bases to trimming and J lost 5 bases, with 9 bases between them. CDR3 size: 13 residues. Germline CDR1 reads MNHEY; CDR2 reads SVGAGI. Here the CDR3 DNA reads TGTGCCAGCAGTTACGGGGGGGGGACTGAAGCTTTCTTT. Its protein product is CASSYGGGTEAFF.

The gene calls are TRBV5-6 and TRBJ2-7; 7 positions match TRBD2. The ends lost 3 bases at V and 0 bases at J; junction bases unmatched: 12. The CDR3 is made up of 17 amino acids. Per germline, CDR1 SGHDT and CDR2 YYEEEE. The CDR3 protein is CASSWGSGRRVSYEQYF. The CDR3 region has the DNA TGTGCCAGCAGCTGGGGTAGCGGGCGGCGGGTCTCCTACGAGCAGTACTTC.

This clone was found a few times. Other DNA sequences in this specimen translate into the identical CDR3. This chain connects TRBV5-6 to TRBJ2-7, with 7 bases aligning to TRBD2. Germline V gene sequence: CDR1 SGHDT, CDR2 YYEEEE. The CDR3 covers 13 residues. V was clipped by 4 bases and J by 2 bases; unmatched bases: 3. In nucleotides, the CDR3 is TGTGCCAGCAGCCCAGGGACTACCTACGAGCAGTACTTC. Encoded protein: CASSPGTTYEQYF.

The chain uses TRBV9 and TRBJ2-3; TRBD2 might be the D (5 bases). CDR3 length: 18 amino acids. Germline V gene sequence: CDR1 SGDLS, CDR2 YYNGEE. Trimming left V 0 bases short and J 1 base short, with 18 bases between. In DNA, the CDR3 is TGTGCCAGCAGCGTAGCTCCCGACGGCGGGCGGGGCACAGATACGCAGTATTTT. It specifies CASSVAPDGGRGTDTQYF. Combining the CDR3 with reference TRBV9 and TRBJ2-3 gives the whole variable domain DSGVTQTPKHLITATGQRVTLRCSPRSGDLSVYWYQQSLDQGLQFLIQYYNGEERAKGNILERFSAQQFPDLHSELNLSSLELGDSALYFCASSVAPDGGRGTDTQYFGPGTRLTVL.

The V gene is TRBV29-1, the J gene TRBJ2-2, with D perhaps matching TRBD1 (5 bases). Per the germline V gene, CDR1 is SQVTM and CDR2 is ANQGSEA. Trimming removed 1 base from V and 4 bases from J, with 16 bases in between. The CDR3 spans 16 residues. The CDR3 spells CSVEVRAKQGTGELFF. The CDR3 nucleotides read TGCAGCGTTGAAGTCCGGGCTAAGCAGGGCACCGGGGAGCTGTTTTTT.

This chain uses TRBV16 with TRBJ2-7; tentative D call: TRBD1 (6 bases). Looked up from germline, CDR1 is KGHSY and CDR2 is FQNENV. The CDR3 is 13 amino acids. V lost 4 bases and J 3 bases, leaving 10 bases between the germline ends. The CDR3 here is CASSPGQSYEQYF. DNA for the CDR3: TGTGCCAGCAGCCCCGGACAGAGCTACGAGCAGTACTTC.